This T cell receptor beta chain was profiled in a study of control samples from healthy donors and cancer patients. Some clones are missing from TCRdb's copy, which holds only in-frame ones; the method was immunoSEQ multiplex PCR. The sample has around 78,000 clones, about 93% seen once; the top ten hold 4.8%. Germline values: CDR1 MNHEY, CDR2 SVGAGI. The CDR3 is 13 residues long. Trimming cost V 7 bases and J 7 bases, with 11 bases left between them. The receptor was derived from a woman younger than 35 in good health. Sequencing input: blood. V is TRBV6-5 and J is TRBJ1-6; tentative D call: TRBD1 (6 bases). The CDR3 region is CASTQGSNSPLHF. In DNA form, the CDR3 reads TGTGCCAGCACCCAGGGGTCGAATTCACCCCTCCACTTT.